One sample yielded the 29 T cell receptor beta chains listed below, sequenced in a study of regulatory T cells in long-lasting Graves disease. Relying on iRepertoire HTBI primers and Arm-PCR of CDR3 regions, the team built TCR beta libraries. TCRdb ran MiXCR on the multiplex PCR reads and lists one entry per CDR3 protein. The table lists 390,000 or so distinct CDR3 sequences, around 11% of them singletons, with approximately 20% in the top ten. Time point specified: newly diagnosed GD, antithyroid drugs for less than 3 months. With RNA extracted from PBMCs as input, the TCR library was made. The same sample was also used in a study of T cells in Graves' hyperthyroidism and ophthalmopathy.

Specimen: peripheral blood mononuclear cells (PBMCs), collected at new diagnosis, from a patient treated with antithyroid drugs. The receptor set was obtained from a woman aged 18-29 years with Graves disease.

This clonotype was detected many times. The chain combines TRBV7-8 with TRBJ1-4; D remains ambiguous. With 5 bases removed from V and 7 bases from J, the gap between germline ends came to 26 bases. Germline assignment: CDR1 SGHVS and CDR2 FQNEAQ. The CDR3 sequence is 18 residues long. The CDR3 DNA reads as TGTGCCAGCAGCGTAACGAATTCGGGAGCCAGAAGGAGTGAAAAACTGTTTTTT. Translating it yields CASSVTNSGARRSEKLFF.

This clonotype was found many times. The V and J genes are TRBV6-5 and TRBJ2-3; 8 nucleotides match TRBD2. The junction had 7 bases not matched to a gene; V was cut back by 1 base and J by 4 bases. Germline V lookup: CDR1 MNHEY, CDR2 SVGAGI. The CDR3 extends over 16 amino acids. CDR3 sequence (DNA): TGTGCCAGCAGTTACTGGGGTAGCGGGGTCGCAGATACGCAGTATTTT. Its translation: CASSYWGSGVADTQYF.

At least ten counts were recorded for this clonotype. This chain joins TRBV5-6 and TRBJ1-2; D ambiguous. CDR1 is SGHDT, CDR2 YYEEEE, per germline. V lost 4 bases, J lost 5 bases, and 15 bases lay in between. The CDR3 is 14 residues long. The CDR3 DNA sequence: TGTGCCAGCAGCCTACCTAGGAGGCAGTATGGCTACACCTTC. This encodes CASSLPRRQYGYTF.

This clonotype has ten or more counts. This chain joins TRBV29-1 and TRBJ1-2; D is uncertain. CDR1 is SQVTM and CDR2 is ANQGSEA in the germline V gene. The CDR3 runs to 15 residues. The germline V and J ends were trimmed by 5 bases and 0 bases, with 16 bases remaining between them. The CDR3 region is CSVWVPGPANYGYTF. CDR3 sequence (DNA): TGCAGCGTTTGGGTCCCGGGCCCAGCTAACTATGGCTACACCTTC.

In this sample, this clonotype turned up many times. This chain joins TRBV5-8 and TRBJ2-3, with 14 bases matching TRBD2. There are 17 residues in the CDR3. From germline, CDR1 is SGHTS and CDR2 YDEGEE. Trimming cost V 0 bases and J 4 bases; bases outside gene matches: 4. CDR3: CASSLGATSGGADTQYF. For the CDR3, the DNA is TGTGCCAGCAGCTTGGGCGCGACTAGCGGGGGGGCAGATACGCAGTATTTT.

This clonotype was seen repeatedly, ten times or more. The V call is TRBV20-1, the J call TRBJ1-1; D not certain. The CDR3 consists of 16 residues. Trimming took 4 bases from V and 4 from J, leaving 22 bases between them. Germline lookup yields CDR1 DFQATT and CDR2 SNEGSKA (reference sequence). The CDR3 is CSAISKEGLAGTEAFF. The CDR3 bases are TGCAGTGCTATTAGTAAGGAGGGCCTCGCGGGCACTGAAGCTTTCTTT.

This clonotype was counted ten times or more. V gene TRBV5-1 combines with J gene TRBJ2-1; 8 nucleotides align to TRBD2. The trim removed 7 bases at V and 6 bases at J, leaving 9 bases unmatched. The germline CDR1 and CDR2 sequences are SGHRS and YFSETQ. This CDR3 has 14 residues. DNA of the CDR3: TGCGCCAGCCACCTGGCGGGGGGAGTCAATGAGCAGTTCTTC. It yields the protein CASHLAGGVNEQFF.

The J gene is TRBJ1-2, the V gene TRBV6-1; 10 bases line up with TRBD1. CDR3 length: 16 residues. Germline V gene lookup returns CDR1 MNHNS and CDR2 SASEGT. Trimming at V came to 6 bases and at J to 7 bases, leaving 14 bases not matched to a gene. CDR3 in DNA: TGTGCCAGCAGCCGTCGGACAGGGGGTTTGTTCGGTGGCTACACCTTC. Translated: CASSRRTGGLFGGYTF.

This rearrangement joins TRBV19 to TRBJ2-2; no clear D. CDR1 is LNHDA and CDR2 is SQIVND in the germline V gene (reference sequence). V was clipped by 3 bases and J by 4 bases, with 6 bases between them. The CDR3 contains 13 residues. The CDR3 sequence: CASSITVTGELFF. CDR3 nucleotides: TGTGCCAGTAGTATTACAGTCACCGGGGAGCTGTTTTTT. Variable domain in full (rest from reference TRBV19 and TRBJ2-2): DGGITQSPKYLFRKEGQNVTLSCEQNLNHDAMYWYRQDPGQGLRLIYYSQIVNDFQKGDIAEGYSVSREKKESFPLTVTSAQKNPTAFYLCASSITVTGELFFGEGSRLTVL.

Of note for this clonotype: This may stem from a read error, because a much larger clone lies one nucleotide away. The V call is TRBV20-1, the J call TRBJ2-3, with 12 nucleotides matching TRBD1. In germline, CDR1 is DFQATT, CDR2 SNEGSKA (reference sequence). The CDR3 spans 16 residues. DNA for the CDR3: TGCAGTGCTAGAGACTGGGACAGGGGGCTTCGGAATACGCGGTATTTT. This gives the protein CSARDWDRGLRNTRYF.

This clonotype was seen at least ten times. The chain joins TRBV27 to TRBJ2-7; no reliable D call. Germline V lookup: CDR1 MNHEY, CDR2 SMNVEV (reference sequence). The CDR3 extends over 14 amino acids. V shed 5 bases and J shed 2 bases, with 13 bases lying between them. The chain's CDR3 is CASSPAMNPYEQYF. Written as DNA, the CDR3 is TGTGCCAGCAGTCCCGCAATGAACCCCTACGAGCAGTACTTC.

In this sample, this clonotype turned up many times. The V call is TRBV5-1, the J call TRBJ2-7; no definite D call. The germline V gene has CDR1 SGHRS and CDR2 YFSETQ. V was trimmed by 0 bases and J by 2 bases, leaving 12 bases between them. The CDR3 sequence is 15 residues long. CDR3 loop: CASSLGMESTYEQYV. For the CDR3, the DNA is TGCGCCAGCAGCTTGGGCATGGAGAGTACCTACGAGCAGTACGTC.

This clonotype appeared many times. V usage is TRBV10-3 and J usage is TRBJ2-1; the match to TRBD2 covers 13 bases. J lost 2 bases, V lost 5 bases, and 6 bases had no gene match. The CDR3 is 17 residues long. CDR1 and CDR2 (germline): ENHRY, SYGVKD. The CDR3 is CAISPRTSGGPYNEQFF. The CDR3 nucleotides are TGTGCCATCAGTCCCAGGACTAGCGGGGGACCCTACAATGAGCAGTTCTTC.

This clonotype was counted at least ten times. This CDR3 reads CSAPLGINLRQGDRSTF. The CDR3 DNA reads as TGCAGTGCTCCCCTGGGGATTAACCTTAGACAGGGGGATCGTAGCACCTTC. The chain uses TRBV20-1 and TRBJ1-2; 9 bases match TRBD1. Germline lookup yields CDR1 DFQATT and CDR2 SNEGSKA (reference sequence). CDR3 length equals 17 residues. V was clipped by 5 bases and J by 13 bases; unmatched bases: 26.

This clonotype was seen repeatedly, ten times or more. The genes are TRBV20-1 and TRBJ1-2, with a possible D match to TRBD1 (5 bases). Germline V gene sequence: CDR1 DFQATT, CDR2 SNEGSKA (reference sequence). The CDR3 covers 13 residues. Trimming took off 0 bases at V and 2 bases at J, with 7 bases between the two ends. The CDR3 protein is CSARERGNYGYTF. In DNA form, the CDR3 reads TGCAGTGCTAGAGAACGGGGGAACTATGGCTACACCTTC.

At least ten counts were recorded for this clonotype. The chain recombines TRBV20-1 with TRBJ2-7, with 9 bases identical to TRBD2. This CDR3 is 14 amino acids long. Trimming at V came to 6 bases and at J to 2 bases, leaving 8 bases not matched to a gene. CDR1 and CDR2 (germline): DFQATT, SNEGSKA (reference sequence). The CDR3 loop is CSAQGQRGAYEQYV. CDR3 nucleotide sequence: TGCAGTGCCCAGGGCCAGCGGGGGGCCTACGAGCAGTACGTC.

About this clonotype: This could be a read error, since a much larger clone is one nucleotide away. The chain's CDR3 is CASSSSPPPGLAGGFSSYEQFF. The CDR3 bases are TGTGCCAGCAGCTCGTCCCCCCCCCCGGGACTAGCGGGAGGCTTCAGCTCCTACGAGCAGTTCTTC. The chain combines TRBV7-3 with TRBJ2-1, with 15 bases lining up with TRBD2. Trimming took 4 bases from V and 10 from J; bases not matched to a gene: 26. CDR3 length: 22 amino acids. CDR1 is SGHTA, CDR2 FQGTGA, per germline.

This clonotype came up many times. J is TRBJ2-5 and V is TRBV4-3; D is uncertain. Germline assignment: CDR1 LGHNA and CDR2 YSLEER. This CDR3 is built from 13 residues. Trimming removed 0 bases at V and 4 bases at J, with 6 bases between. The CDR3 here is CASSQDQRETQYF. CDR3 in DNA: TGCGCCAGCAGCCAAGATCAAAGAGAGACCCAGTACTTC.

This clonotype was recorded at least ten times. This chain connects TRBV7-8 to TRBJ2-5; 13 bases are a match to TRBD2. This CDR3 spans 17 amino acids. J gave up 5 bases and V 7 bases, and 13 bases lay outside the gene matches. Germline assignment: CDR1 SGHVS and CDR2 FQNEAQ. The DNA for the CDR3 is TGTGCCAGCACCCTCGGGACTAGCGGGACCGTGGGGGAGACCCAGTACTTC. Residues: CASTLGTSGTVGETQYF.

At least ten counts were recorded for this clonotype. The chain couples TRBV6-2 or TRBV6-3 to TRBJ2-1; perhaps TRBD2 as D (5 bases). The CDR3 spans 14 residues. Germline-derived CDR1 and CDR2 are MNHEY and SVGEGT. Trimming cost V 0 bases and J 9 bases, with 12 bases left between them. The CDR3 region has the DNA TGTGCCAGCAGTTACTCGGAGGCCGCCGGTGAGCAGTTCTTC. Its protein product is CASSYSEAAGEQFF.

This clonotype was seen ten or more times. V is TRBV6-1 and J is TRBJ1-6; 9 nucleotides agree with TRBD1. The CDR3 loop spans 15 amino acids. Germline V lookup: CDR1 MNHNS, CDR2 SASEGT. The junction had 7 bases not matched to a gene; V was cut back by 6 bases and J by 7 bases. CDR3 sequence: CASRKPGQGNSPLHF. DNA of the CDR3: TGTGCCAGCAGAAAGCCGGGACAGGGAAATTCACCCCTCCACTTT.

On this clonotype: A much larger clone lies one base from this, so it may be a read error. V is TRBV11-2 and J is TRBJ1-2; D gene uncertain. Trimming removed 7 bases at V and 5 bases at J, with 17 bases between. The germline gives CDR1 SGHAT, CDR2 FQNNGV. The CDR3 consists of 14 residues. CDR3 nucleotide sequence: TGTGCCAGCAACCTCGGACGGTCCTTTTATGGCTACACCTTC. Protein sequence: CASNLGRSFYGYTF.

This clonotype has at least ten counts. The CDR3 loop reads CASSLTSGTSDTQYF. The CDR3, as DNA: TGTGCCAGCAGTTTGACTAGCGGGACGTCAGATACGCAGTATTTT. This sequence joins TRBV12-3 or TRBV12-4 and TRBJ2-3, with TRBD2 identical over 11 bases. This CDR3 region has 15 residues. V lost 3 bases and J lost 4; bases outside the gene matches: 3.

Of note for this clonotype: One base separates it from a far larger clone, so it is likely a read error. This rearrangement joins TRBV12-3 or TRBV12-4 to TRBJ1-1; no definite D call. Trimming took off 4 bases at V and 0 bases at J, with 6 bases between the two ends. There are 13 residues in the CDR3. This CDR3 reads CASSSTMNTEAFF. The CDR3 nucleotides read TGTGCCAGCAGTTCCACCATGAACACTGAAGCTTTCTTT.

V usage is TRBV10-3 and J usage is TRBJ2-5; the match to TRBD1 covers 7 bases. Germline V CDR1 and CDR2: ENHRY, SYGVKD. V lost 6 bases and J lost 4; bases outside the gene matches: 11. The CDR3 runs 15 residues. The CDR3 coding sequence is TGTGCCATCAGGGTTGGACAGGTTGGAGGAGAGACCCAGTACTTC. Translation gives CAIRVGQVGGETQYF.

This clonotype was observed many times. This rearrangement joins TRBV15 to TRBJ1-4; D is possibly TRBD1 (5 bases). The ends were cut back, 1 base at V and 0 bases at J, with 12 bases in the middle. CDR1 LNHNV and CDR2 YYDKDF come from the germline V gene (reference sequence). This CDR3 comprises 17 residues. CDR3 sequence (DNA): TGTGCCACCAGCAGAGGAGGCGGGGGTGCAACTAATGAAAAACTGTTTTTT. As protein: CATSRGGGGATNEKLFF.

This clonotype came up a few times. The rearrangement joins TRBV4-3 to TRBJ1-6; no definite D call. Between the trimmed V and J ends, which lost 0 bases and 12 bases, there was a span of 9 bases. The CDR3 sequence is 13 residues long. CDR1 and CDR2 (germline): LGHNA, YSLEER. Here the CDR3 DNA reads TGCGCCAGCAGCCAAGAAACCTGGGGACCCCTCCACTTT. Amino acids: CASSQETWGPLHF.

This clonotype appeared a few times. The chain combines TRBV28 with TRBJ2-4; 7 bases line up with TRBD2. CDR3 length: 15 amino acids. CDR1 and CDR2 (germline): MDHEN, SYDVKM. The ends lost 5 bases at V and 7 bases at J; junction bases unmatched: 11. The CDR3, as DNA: TGTGCCAGCAGTCTCCGGGGGAGGGTCAGGAACATTCAGTACTTC. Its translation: CASSLRGRVRNIQYF.

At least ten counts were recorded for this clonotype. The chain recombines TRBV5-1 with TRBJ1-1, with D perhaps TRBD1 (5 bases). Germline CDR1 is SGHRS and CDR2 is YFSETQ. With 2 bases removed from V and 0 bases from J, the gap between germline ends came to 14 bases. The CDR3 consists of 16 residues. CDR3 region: CASSFGTRRLNTEAFF. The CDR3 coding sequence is TGCGCCAGCAGCTTCGGGACCCGAAGGTTGAACACTGAAGCTTTCTTT.